The 23 T cell receptor beta chains below come from one sample, sequenced in a study of cytomegalovirus exposure and HLA in healthy donors. 13 Jbeta primers and 60 Vbeta primers were used for the PCR. TCRdb keeps only in-frame clones here, not all; method: immunoSEQ multiplex PCR. The repertoire holds roughly 150,000 clones, with nearly 70% as singletons. The material sequenced was PBMCs. The receptors stem from a man aged 30 to 45 in good health and CMV-seropositive.

The chain joins TRBV19 to TRBJ1-2, with TRBD1 matching 8 bases. The CDR3 runs 15 residues. Germline CDR1 and CDR2: LNHDA and SQIVND (reference sequence). With 3 bases clipped from V and 7 bases from J, the junction kept 10 bases outside the gene matches. CDR3 nucleotide sequence: TGTGCCAGTAGTATGGTCGGACAGGGACCGCCTGGCTACACCTTC. Its translation: CASSMVGQGPPGYTF.

The chain couples TRBV7-6 to TRBJ2-2; TRBD1 might be the D (7 bases). The germline V gene encodes CDR1 SGHVS and CDR2 FNYEAQ. Trimming stripped 1 base from V and 5 bases from J, with 14 bases between. The CDR3 sequence is 16 residues long. The CDR3 spells CASSLVWAGGTGELFF. The CDR3 DNA reads as TGTGCCAGCAGCTTAGTTTGGGCAGGGGGGACCGGGGAGCTGTTTTTT.

V gene TRBV5-1 combines with J gene TRBJ2-1; 12 nucleotides agree with TRBD2. The CDR3 spans 15 residues. Germline V gene data show CDR1 as SGHRS and CDR2 as YFSETQ. Trimming took 5 bases from V and 7 from J; bases not matched to a gene: 7. The CDR3 protein is CASRPGLAGRNEQFF. The CDR3 DNA follows: TGCGCCAGCAGGCCGGGACTAGCGGGTAGGAATGAGCAGTTCTTC. Based on the CDR3 plus reference TRBV5-1 and TRBJ2-1, the full variable domain is KAGVTQTPRYLIKTRGQQVTLSCSPISGHRSVSWYQQTPGQGLQFLFEYFSETQRNKGNFPGRFSGRQFSNSRSEMNVSTLELGDSALYLCASRPGLAGRNEQFFGPGTRLTVL.

J is TRBJ2-5 and V is TRBV4-2; TRBD2 aligns across 8 bases. The CDR3 is 13 residues long. V gave up 0 bases and J gave up 12 bases; unmatched junction bases: 6. The germline V gene encodes CDR1 LGHNA and CDR2 YNFKEQ. This chain's CDR3 is CASSQDRAGVEYF. CDR3 coding DNA: TGTGCCAGCAGCCAAGATCGAGCGGGAGTGGAGTACTTC.

The gene calls are TRBV27 and TRBJ1-2; perhaps TRBD1 as D (6 bases). CDR3 size: 15 residues. The germline V gene encodes CDR1 MNHEY and CDR2 SMNVEV (reference sequence). Deletions cut 2 bases from V and 8 bases from J, with 18 bases between. For the CDR3, the DNA is TGTGCCAGCAGTTTAGAGGGTACAGGGTTGAGCGGCTACACCTTC. Protein: CASSLEGTGLSGYTF.

The sample holds a few counts of this clone. V and J are TRBV10-3 and TRBJ1-5, with unresolved D. Germline V gene lookup returns CDR1 ENHRY and CDR2 SYGVKD. This CDR3 has 12 residues. Trimming removed 5 bases at V and 5 bases at J, with 7 bases between. CDR3 DNA: TGTGCCATCAGTAACAGCTATCAGCCCCAGCATTTT. This translates into CAISNSYQPQHF.

The J gene is TRBJ1-6, the V gene TRBV30; TRBD1 is a possible D gene (5 bases). The CDR3 covers 14 residues. The V gene lost 4 bases and the J gene lost 7 bases, with 14 bases spanning the gap. Germline assignment: CDR1 GTSNPN and CDR2 SVGIG (reference sequence). Here the CDR3 reads CAWTTGLTNSPLHF. In DNA, the CDR3 is TGTGCCTGGACAACGGGACTCACAAATTCACCCCTCCACTTT.

This rearrangement joins TRBV30 to TRBJ2-7; a weak D match, TRBD2 (5 bases). Germline V lookup: CDR1 GTSNPN, CDR2 SVGIG (reference sequence). Trimming shortened V by 0 bases and J by 2 bases, and 17 bases separated the two germline ends. There are 16 residues in the CDR3. CDR3 nucleotides: TGTGCCTGGAGTGTACCGGGAAACCGGATGCCCTACGAGCAGTACTTC. Residues: CAWSVPGNRMPYEQYF.

The table lists this clone with a few counts. This chain connects TRBV20-1 to TRBJ1-2; D is ambiguous. V was trimmed by 3 bases and J by 8 bases, leaving 10 bases between them. Germline V gene lookup returns CDR1 DFQATT and CDR2 SNEGSKA (reference sequence). The CDR3 consists of 11 residues. The CDR3 region has the DNA TGCAGTGCTAGTGTGTCGGGAGGCTACACCTTC. Translated, it gives CSASVSGGYTF.

This chain connects TRBV9 to TRBJ1-2, with D possibly TRBD1 on 6 matching bases. Looked up from germline, CDR1 is SGDLS and CDR2 is YYNGEE. The CDR3 is 15 amino acids. Trimming cost V 4 bases and J 2 bases, with 15 bases left between them. The CDR3 DNA reads TGTGCCAGCAGCCCCGGGGGGGCGGAAAACTATGGCTACACCTTC. Translating it yields CASSPGGAENYGYTF.

The CDR3 spells CASSRVGQPQHF. Here the CDR3 DNA reads TGTGCCAGCAGTCGGGTTGGTCAGCCCCAGCATTTT. The V gene is TRBV27, the J gene TRBJ1-5; D gene uncertain. Trimming took 5 bases from V and 6 from J, leaving 8 bases between them. The CDR3 contains 12 residues. Germline V lookup: CDR1 MNHEY, CDR2 SMNVEV (reference sequence).

This sequence joins TRBV11-2 and TRBJ2-7; the D gene is possibly TRBD1 (5 bases). The CDR3 covers 14 residues. Trimming left V 5 bases short and J 3 bases short, with 14 bases between. CDR1 is SGHAT and CDR2 is FQNNGV in the germline V gene. For the CDR3, the DNA is TGTGCCAGCAGCGGGGCGGCGCGGATCTACGAGCAGTACTTC. This gives the protein CASSGAARIYEQYF.

The rearrangement uses TRBV27 and TRBJ2-1; maybe TRBD1 (5 bases). This CDR3 is built from 14 residues. The germline gives CDR1 MNHEY, CDR2 SMNVEV (reference sequence). Trimming pared 5 bases from V and 15 bases from J, leaving 23 bases between. The CDR3 here is CASSTPTALYSWFF. CDR3 nucleotide sequence: TGTGCCAGCAGTACCCCGACAGCCCTTTACTCGTGGTTCTTC.

The chain has TRBV29-1 and TRBJ1-1; TRBD1 aligns across 7 bases. CDR3 length: 14 amino acids. J was trimmed by 9 bases and V by 4 bases; bases with no gene match: 14. Germline V gene lookup returns CDR1 SQVTM and CDR2 ANQGSEA. In DNA, the CDR3 is TGCAGCGTTGCATCGACAGGGCTAGGCTTGCAAGCTTTCTTT. It is translated as CSVASTGLGLQAFF.

CDR3 DNA: TGCGCCAGCCAACAGACGGCGAGCTCCTACGAGCAGTACTTC. Protein sequence: CASQQTASSYEQYF. The J gene is TRBJ2-7, the V gene TRBV5-1; no reliable D call. The CDR3 runs to 14 residues. Trimming took 7 bases from V and 0 from J, leaving 14 bases between them. In germline, CDR1 is SGHRS, CDR2 YFSETQ.

This clone was recorded a few times. This chain links TRBV6-5 with TRBJ2-3, with TRBD1 matching over 7 bases. This CDR3 comprises 15 residues. The J segment lost 4 bases and the V segment lost 3 bases, leaving 7 bases of the junction unmatched. Germline values: CDR1 MNHEY, CDR2 SVGAGI. CDR3 bases: TGTGCCAGCAGTTATTCACCAGGGGGAGCAGATACGCAGTATTTT. This sequence encodes CASSYSPGGADTQYF.

The rearrangement joins TRBV5-4 to TRBJ2-2, with D possibly matching TRBD2 (7 bases). V was pared by 4 bases and J by 3 bases, with 13 bases between. CDR3 size: 15 residues. Germline V lookup: CDR1 SGHNT, CDR2 YYREEE (reference sequence). In nucleotides, the CDR3 is TGTGCCAGCAGCCCGGGGGGCAGGGACACCGGGGAGCTGTTTTTT. This encodes CASSPGGRDTGELFF.

Remarks on this clone: The sample holds other DNA sequences that translate to the same CDR3. This chain links TRBV9 with TRBJ2-7, with 7 bases fitting TRBD1. The CDR3 spans 14 residues. Germline-derived CDR1 and CDR2 are SGDLS and YYNGEE. With V trimmed by 0 bases and J by 4 bases, 4 bases remained unmatched. The CDR3 nucleotides are TGTGCCAGCAGCGTAGGAGGGGGCTGGTACGAGCAGTACTTC. Translated: CASSVGGGWYEQYF.

The chain links TRBV2 to TRBJ1-6, with 7 bases lining up with TRBD1. The length of the CDR3 is 15 residues. Germline assignment: CDR1 SNHLY and CDR2 FYNNEI. Losses at the gene ends were 4 bases for V and 8 bases for J; bases not matched to a gene: 8. CDR3 protein: CASSVEGATDSPLHF. The CDR3, as DNA: TGTGCCAGCAGTGTAGAGGGGGCTACGGATTCACCCCTCCACTTT.

Regarding this clone: An end of the junction does not agree with germline; a read error may underlie this. This sample also contains other DNA sequences that code for the same CDR3. The CDR3 bases are TGCGCCAGCATGGGGGGGTCCAGGGCCGAATTCCCTGGGGCCAACGTCCTGACCTTC. Translated: CASMGGSRAEFPGANVLTF. V usage is TRBV5-1 and J usage is TRBJ2-6, with TRBD2 matching 7 bases. The V gene's germline CDR1 is SGHRS and CDR2 YFSETQ. This CDR3 is 19 amino acids long.

This clone was detected only a few times. This sequence joins TRBV19 and TRBJ2-7, with a weak D call TRBD2 (6 bases). The CDR3 is 13 amino acids. Trimming shortened V by 3 bases and J by 5 bases, and 11 bases separated the two germline ends. Per the germline V gene, CDR1 is LNHDA and CDR2 is SQIVND (reference sequence). The CDR3 DNA sequence: TGTGCCAGTAGTATTGGGGGGATCAACGAGCAGTACTTC. Its protein product is CASSIGGINEQYF.

The V and J genes are TRBV2 and TRBJ1-4, with 7 positions matching TRBD1. The CDR3 loop spans 18 amino acids. Germline CDR1 and CDR2: SNHLY and FYNNEI. The junction had 19 bases not matched to a gene; V was cut back by 4 bases and J by 8 bases. The CDR3 loop reads CASSGMIPGQPNREKLFF. The CDR3 DNA reads as TGTGCCAGCAGTGGAATGATACCGGGACAGCCGAACAGGGAAAAACTGTTTTTT. The full variable domain, in which reference TRBV2 and TRBJ1-4 provide the parts outside the CDR3, is EPEVTQTPSHQVTQMGQEVILRCVPISNHLYFYWYRQILGQKVEFLVSFYNNEISEKSEIFDDQFSVERPDGSNFTLKIRSTKLEDSAMYFCASSGMIPGQPNREKLFFGSGTQLSVL.

The V and J genes are TRBV7-2 and TRBJ1-4, with 9 bases aligning to TRBD1. V lost 1 base, J lost 7 bases, and 10 bases stayed unmatched. The germline V gene has CDR1 SGHTA and CDR2 FQGNSA. The CDR3 runs 17 residues. The CDR3 nucleotides read TGTGCCAGCAGCTTAGAATATATCGGGACAGGGTTTGAAAAACTGTTTTTT. Translation gives CASSLEYIGTGFEKLFF.